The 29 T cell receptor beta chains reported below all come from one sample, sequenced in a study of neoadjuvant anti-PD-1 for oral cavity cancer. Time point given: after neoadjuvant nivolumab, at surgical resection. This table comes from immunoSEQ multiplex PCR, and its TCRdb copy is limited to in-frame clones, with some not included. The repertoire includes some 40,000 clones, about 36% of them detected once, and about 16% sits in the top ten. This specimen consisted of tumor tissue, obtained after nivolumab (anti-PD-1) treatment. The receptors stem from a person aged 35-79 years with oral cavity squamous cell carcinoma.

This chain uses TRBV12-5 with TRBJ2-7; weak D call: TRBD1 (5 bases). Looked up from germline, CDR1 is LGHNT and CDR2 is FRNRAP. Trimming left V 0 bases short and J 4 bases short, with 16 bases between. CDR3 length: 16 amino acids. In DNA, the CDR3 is TGTGCTAGTGGTTTGGTGGCGGCAGGGCCGGTGTACGAGCAGTACTTC. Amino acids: CASGLVAAGPVYEQYF.

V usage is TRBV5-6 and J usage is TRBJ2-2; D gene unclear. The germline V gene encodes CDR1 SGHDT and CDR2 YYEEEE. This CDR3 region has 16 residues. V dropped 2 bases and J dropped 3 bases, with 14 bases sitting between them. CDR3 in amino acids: CASSLFSASYTGELFF. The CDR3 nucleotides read TGTGCCAGCAGCTTATTCTCCGCGTCTTACACCGGGGAGCTGTTTTTT.

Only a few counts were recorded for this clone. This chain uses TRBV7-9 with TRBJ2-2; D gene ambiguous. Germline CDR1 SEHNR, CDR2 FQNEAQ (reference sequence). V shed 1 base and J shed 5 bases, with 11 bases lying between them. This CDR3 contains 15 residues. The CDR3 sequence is CASSLDPGWTGELFF. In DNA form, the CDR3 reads TGTGCCAGCAGCTTAGATCCGGGTTGGACCGGGGAGCTGTTTTTT.

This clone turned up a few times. Here the CDR3 reads CASSSSYGYTF. The CDR3 nucleotides read TGCGCCAGCAGCTCCAGCTATGGCTACACCTTC. J is TRBJ1-2 and V is TRBV5-1; D uncertain. V was shortened by 3 bases and J by 4 bases, with 4 bases between the two germline ends. CDR1 SGHRS and CDR2 YFSETQ come from the germline V gene. The CDR3 is 11 residues long.

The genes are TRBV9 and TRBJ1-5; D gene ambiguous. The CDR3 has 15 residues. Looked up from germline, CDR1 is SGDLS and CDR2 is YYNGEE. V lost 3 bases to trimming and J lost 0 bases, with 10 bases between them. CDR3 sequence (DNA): TGTGCCAGCAGCGCAGGTTCCTATAGCAATCAGCCCCAGCATTTT. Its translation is CASSAGSYSNQPQHF.

The CDR3 nucleotides are TGCGCCAGCAGCTTTGACGGCTCCGGTGAAGGCTACACCTTC. Residues: CASSFDGSGEGYTF. V and J are TRBV5-1 and TRBJ1-2; D unresolved. The CDR3 is 14 amino acids. Germline loops: CDR1 SGHRS, CDR2 YFSETQ. V was clipped by 2 bases and J by 8 bases, with 16 bases between them.

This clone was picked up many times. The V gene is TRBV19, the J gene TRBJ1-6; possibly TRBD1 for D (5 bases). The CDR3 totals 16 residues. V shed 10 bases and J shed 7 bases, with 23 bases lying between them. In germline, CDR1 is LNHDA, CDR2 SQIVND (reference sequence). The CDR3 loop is CATSTTGRSVNSPLHF. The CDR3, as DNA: TGTGCCACCAGTACGACGGGACGGAGTGTGAATTCACCCCTCCACTTT.

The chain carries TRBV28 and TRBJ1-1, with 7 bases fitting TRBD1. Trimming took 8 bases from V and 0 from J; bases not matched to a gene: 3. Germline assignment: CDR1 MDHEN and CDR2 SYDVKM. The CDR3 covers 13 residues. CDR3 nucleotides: TGTGCCAGCGGGACAGCCTTGAACACTGAAGCTTTCTTT. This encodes CASGTALNTEAFF.

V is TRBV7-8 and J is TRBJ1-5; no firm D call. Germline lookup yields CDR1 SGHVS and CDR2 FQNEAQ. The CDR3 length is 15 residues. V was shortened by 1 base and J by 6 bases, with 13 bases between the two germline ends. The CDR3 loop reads CASSLGIGVGQPQHF. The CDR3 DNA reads TGTGCCAGCAGCTTAGGTATCGGGGTCGGTCAGCCCCAGCATTTT.

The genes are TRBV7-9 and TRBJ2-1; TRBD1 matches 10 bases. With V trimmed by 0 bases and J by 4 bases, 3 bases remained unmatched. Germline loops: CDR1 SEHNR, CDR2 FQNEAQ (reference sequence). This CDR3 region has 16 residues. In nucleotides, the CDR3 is TGTGCCAGCAGCTTAGCCTCGGGACAGGGGTACAATGAGCAGTTCTTC. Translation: CASSLASGQGYNEQFF.

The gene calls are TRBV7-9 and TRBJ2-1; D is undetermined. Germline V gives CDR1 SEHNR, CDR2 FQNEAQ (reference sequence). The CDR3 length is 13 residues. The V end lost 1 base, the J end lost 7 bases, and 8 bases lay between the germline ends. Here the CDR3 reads CASSLERWNEQFF. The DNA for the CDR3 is TGTGCCAGCAGCTTAGAACGGTGGAATGAGCAGTTCTTC.

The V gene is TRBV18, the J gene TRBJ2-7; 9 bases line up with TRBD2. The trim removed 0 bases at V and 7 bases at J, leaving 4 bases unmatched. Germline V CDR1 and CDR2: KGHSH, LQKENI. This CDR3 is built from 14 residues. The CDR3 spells CASSPPLAGLEQYF. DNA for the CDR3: TGTGCCAGCTCACCACCCCTAGCGGGACTAGAGCAGTACTTC.

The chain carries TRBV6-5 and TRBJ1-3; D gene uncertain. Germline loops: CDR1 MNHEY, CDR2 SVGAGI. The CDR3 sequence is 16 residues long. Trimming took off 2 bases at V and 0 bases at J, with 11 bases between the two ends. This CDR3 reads CASSYQQQSSGNTIYF. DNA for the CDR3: TGTGCCAGCAGTTACCAACAGCAATCCTCTGGAAACACCATATATTTT.

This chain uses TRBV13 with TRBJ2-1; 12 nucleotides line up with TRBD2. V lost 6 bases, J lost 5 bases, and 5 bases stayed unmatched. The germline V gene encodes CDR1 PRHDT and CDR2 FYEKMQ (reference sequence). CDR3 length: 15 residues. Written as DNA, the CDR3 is TGTGCCAGCAGTGTAGGACTAGCGGGAAACAATGAGCAGTTCTTC. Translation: CASSVGLAGNNEQFF.

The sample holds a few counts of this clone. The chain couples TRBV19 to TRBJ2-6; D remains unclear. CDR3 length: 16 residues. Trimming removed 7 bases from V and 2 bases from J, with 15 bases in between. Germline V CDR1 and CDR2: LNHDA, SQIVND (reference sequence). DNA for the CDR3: TGTGCCAGTACCGAAAACCGGGTGCCTGGGGCCAACGTCCTGACTTTC. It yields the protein CASTENRVPGANVLTF.

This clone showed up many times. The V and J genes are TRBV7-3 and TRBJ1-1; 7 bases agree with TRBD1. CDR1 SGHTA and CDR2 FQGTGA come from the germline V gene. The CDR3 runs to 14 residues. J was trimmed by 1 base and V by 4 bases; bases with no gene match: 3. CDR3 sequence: CASSSQGGNTEAFF. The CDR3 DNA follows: TGTGCCAGCAGCTCCCAGGGGGGGAACACTGAAGCTTTCTTT.

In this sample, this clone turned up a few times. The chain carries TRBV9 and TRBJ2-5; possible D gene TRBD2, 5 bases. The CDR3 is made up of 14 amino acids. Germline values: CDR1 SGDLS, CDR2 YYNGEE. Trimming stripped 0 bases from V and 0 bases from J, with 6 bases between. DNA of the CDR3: TGTGCCAGCAGCGTAGGGGAGTACCAAGAGACCCAGTACTTC. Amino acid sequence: CASSVGEYQETQYF.

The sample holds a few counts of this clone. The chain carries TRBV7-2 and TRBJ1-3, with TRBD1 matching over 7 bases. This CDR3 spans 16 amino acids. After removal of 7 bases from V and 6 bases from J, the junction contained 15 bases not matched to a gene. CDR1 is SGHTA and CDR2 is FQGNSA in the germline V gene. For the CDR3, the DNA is TGTGCCAGCACACCCCAAGGGGGCCCATCTAAAAACACCATATATTTT. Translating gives CASTPQGGPSKNTIYF.

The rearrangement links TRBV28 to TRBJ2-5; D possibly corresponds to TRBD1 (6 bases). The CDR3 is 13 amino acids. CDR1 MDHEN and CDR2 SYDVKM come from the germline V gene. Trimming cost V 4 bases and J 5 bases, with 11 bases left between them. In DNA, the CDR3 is TGTGCCAGCAGTTCACAGGGAGTGGAGACCCAGTACTTC. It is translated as CASSSQGVETQYF.

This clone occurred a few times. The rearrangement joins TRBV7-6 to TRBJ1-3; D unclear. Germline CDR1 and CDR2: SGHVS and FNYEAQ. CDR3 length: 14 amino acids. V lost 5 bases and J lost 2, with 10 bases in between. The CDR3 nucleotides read TGTGCCAGCAGCCCTTTTGGTGCTGGAAACACCATATATTTT. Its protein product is CASSPFGAGNTIYF.

CDR3 residues: CAWNLYGNTIYF. The CDR3 nucleotides read TGTGCCTGGAACTTGTATGGAAACACCATATATTTT. This rearrangement joins TRBV30 to TRBJ1-3; D unclear. V lost 4 bases and J 3 bases, leaving 7 bases between the germline ends. The CDR3 totals 12 residues. In germline, CDR1 is GTSNPN, CDR2 SVGIG (reference sequence).

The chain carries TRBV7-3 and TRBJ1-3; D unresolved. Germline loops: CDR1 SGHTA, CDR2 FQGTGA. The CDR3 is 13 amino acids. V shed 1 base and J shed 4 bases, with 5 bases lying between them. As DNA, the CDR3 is TGTGCCAGCAGCTTAATACCCGGAAACACCATATATTTT. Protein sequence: CASSLIPGNTIYF.

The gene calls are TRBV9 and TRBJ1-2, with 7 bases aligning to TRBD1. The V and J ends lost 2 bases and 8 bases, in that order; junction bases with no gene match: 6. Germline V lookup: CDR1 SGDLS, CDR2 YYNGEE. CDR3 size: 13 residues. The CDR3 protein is CASSVTGEGGYTF. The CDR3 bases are TGTGCCAGCAGCGTTACAGGGGAAGGAGGCTACACCTTC.

DNA of the CDR3: TGTGCCAGCAGCGCCTCGGGCGGGGGGGCCCGTATTTACAATGAGCAGTTCTTC. As protein: CASSASGGGARIYNEQFF. The chain employs TRBV9 and TRBJ2-1; 9 positions match TRBD2. CDR1 is SGDLS, CDR2 YYNGEE, per germline. V lost 3 bases and J lost 4; bases outside the gene matches: 14. This CDR3 contains 18 residues.

CDR3: CASSVDSQYF. CDR3 sequence (DNA): TGTGCCAGCTCTGTGGACTCGCAGTATTTT. The chain joins TRBV7-9 to TRBJ2-3; a weak D match, TRBD2 (5 bases). The CDR3 totals 10 residues. Trimming cost V 8 bases and J 10 bases, with 10 bases left between them. Germline V CDR1 and CDR2: SEHNR, FQNEAQ (reference sequence). Drawing the rest from reference TRBV7-9 and TRBJ2-3, the complete variable domain is DTGVSQNPRHKITKRGQNVTFRCDPISEHNRLYWYRQTLGQGPEFLTYFQNEAQLEKSRLLSDRFSAERPKGSFSTLEIQRTEQGDSAMYLCASSVDSQYFGPGTRLTVL.

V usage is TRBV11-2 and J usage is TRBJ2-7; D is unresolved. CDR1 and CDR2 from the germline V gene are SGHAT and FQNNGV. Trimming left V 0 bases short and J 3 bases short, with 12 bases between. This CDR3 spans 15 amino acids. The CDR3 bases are TGTGCCAGCAGCTTAGAATCCGGCCCCCACTACGAGCAGTACTTC. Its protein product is CASSLESGPHYEQYF.

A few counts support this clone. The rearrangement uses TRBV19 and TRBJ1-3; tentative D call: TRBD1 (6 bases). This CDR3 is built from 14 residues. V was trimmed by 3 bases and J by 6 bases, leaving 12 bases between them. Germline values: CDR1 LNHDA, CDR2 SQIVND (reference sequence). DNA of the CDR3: TGTGCCAGTAGTATCCAACAGGGAGTAAACACCATATATTTT. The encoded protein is CASSIQQGVNTIYF. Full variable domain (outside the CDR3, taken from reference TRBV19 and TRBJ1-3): DGGITQSPKYLFRKEGQNVTLSCEQNLNHDAMYWYRQDPGQGLRLIYYSQIVNDFQKGDIAEGYSVSREKKESFPLTVTSAQKNPTAFYLCASSIQQGVNTIYFGEGSWLTVV.

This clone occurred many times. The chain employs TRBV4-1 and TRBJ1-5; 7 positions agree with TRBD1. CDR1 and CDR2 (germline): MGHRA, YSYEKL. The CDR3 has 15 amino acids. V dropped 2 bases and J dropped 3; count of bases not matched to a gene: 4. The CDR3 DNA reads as TGCGCCAGCAGCCAATCGACAGGGTTCAATCAGCCCCAGCATTTT. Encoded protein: CASSQSTGFNQPQHF.

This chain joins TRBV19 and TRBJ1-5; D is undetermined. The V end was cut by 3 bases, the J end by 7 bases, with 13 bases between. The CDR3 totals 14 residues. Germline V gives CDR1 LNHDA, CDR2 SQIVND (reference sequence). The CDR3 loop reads CASSMLQQRQPQHF. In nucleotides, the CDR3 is TGTGCCAGTAGTATGTTACAGCAGAGGCAGCCCCAGCATTTT.